This T cell receptor (beta chain) was recorded in a study of human T cells and chemical hapten exposure. This clonotype was seen many times. Time point in this sample: pre-sensitization, week 0. Treatment specified: therapeutic diphenylcyclopropenone sensitization with weekly scalp DPC. TCRdb analysed the RACE reads with MiXCR anew, one entry per CDR3 protein. The profile shows fewer than 70,000 distinct CDR3 sequences, roughly 6.7% of them singletons. This CDR3 spans 12 amino acids. Germline values: CDR1 DFQATT, CDR2 SNEGSKA (reference sequence). V was cut by 8 bases and J by 2 bases, with 10 bases left in between.

The sequence derives from a woman aged 25 to 45 with alopecia areata. Some clones in this sample may be carry-over from other donors' samples. The sequencing here drew on whole blood, taken in connection with sensitization to the hapten diphenylcyclopropenone (DPC). The chain uses TRBV20-1 and TRBJ1-3; D may be TRBD1 (5 bases). CDR3 loop: CSTGGAGNTIYF. The CDR3 DNA sequence: TGCAGTACCGGGGGGGCTGGAAACACCATATATTTT.